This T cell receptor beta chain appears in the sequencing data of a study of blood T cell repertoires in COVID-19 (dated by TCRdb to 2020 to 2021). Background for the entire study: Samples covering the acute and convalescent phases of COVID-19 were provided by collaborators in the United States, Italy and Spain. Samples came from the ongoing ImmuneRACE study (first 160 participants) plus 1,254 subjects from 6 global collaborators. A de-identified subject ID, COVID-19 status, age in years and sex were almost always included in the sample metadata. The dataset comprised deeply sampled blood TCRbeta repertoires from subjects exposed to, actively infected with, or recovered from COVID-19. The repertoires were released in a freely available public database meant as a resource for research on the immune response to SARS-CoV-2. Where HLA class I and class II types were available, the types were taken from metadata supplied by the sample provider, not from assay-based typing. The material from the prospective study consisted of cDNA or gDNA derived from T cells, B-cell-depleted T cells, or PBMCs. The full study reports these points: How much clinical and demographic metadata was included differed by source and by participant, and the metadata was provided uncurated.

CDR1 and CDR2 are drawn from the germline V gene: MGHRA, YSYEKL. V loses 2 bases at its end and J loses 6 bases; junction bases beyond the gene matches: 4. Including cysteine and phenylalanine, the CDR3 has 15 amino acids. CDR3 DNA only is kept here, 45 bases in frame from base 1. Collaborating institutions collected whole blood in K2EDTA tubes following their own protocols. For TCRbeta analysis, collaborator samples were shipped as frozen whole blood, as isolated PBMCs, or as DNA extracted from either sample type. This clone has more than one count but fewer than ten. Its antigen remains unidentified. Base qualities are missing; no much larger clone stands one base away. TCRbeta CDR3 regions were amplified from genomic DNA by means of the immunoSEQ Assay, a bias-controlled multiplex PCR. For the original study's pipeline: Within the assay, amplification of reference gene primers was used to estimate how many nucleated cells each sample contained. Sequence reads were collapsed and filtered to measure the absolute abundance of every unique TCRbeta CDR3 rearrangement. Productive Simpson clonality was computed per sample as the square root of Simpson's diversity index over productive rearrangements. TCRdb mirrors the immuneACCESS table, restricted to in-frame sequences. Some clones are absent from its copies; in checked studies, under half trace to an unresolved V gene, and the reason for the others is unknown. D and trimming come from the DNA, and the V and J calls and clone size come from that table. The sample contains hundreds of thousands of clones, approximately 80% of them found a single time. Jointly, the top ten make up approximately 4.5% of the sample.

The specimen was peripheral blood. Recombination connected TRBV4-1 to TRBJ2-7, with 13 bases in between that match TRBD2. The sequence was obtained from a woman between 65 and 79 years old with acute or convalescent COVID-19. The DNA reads TGCGCCAGCAGCCAAACTAGCGGGGGGGCCAGCGAGCAGTACTTC. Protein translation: CASSQTSGGASEQYF.